The source of this T cell receptor (beta chain) is a study of T-cell reconstitution after alpha-beta-depleted transplantation in children. It was with unique molecular identifiers that the TCRbeta library was prepared. Each CDR3 protein gets one entry after TCRdb re-called the PCR reads with MiXCR. The sample has hundreds of thousands of distinct CDR3 sequences; about 10% are singletons. The CDR3 is made up of 15 amino acids. Trimming left V 5 bases short and J 5 bases short, with 18 bases between. Study findings and constraints: T-cell numbers and diversity, one year after transplant, stemmed largely from T cells that were newly produced.

This clonotype appeared many times. The antigen remains unidentified. Sequences were derived from PBMCs, sampled before TCRalphabeta/CD19-depleted stem cell transplant. The V and J genes are TRBV12-3 or TRBV12-4 and TRBJ1-1, with D perhaps TRBD1 (5 bases). This sequence originates from a child aged 2-15 years with inherited bone marrow failure, due to receive a stem cell transplant. The CDR3 DNA follows: TGTGCCAGCAGTGATATTAGGGGAGGTGGGACTGAAGCTTTCTTT. Its protein product is CASSDIRGGGTEAFF.